The entry below gives a single TCR beta chain sequence along with its context. Its specificity is not known. The CDR3 has 18 amino acids. The germline gives CDR1 MNHNS, CDR2 SASEGT. This record belongs to a study of T cells expressing NK-cell markers. Study-level findings and limits: These clonotypes also led the CD3+CD56-NKG2C+ fraction in a handful of donors.

What made the TCR beta cDNA was 5'RACE template switching with UMIs. TCRdb re-called the 5' RACE reads and gives one entry per CDR3 protein, without DNA. In all, the sample yields more than 400,000 distinct CDR3 sequences. This clonotype was sampled from a woman between 18 and 70 years old in good health. The gene calls are TRBV6-1 and TRBJ2-5; without DNA, the TCRdb call of TRBD2 cannot be checked. The sequenced material came from blood T cells: a sorted CD56 or NKG2C T cell subset, CD4+ or CD8+ T cells, or bulk PBMC T cells (not recorded which). CDR3 in amino acids: CASSPSPGTSSTQETQYF.